This TCR beta chain emerged from a study of cytomegalovirus exposure and HLA in healthy donors. Germline trimming cut 6 bases from V and 1 base from J; bases unmatched to any gene: 2. The CDR3 runs to 14 residues. Germline assignment: CDR1 SNHLY and CDR2 FYNNEI. Data came from immunoSEQ multiplex PCR; TCRdb stores just in-frame clones and leaves some out. The table lists around 300,000 clones, around 85% of them singletons, with roughly 1% in the top ten. The sequenced sample consisted of PBMCs. The receptor's source is a woman between 18 and 29 years old in good health and CMV-seronegative. The J gene is TRBJ2-5, the V gene TRBV2; 10 positions agree with TRBD2. The CDR3 DNA is TGTGCCAGCAGCGGGACTAGCGCCCAAGAGACCCAGTACTTC. Amino acid sequence: CASSGTSAQETQYF.